Listed here are 30 T cell receptor beta chains from one sample, sequenced in a study of Tregs in tolerant kidney transplant recipients. Clones were sequenced by immunoSEQ multiplex PCR, and TCRdb holds only the in-frame ones, with some missing. Counted here are roughly 250,000 clones, more than 65% occurring once; the ten biggest clones make up around 0.61%. Sequences were obtained from CD4+ T cells from blood. These receptors were obtained from a human donor in good health.

V is TRBV5-1 and J is TRBJ2-3; D not resolved. This CDR3 contains 14 residues. Per germline, CDR1 SGHRS and CDR2 YFSETQ. Deletions cut 0 bases from V and 2 bases from J, with 7 bases between. In DNA form, the CDR3 reads TGCGCCAGCAGCTTGGCCGGAGACACAGATACGCAGTATTTT. Translation: CASSLAGDTDTQYF.

Concerning this clone: Different DNA sequences within this sample yield the same CDR3. The rearrangement uses TRBV6-5 and TRBJ1-2; 11 positions match TRBD1. The V gene's germline CDR1 is MNHEY and CDR2 SVGAGI. The CDR3 covers 15 residues. The V gene end was trimmed by 2 bases and the J gene end by 4 bases; junction bases not matched to a gene: 3. CDR3 nucleotide sequence: TGTGCCAGCAGTTACGACGGGACAGGGGGCTATGGCTACACCTTC. Its translation: CASSYDGTGGYGYTF.

V and J are TRBV18 and TRBJ2-7; TRBD1 matches at 7 bases. Germline trimming cut 3 bases from V and 5 bases from J; bases unmatched to any gene: 7. There are 14 residues in the CDR3. Germline CDR1 reads KGHSH; CDR2 reads LQKENI. Here the CDR3 DNA reads TGTGCCAGCTCACCTCCCACAGGGGTAGACGAGCAGTACTTC. Encoded protein: CASSPPTGVDEQYF.

The rearrangement joins TRBV7-2 to TRBJ1-1; 9 bases line up with TRBD1. The V segment lost 0 bases and the J segment 5 bases; nucleotides outside the gene matches: 10. The CDR3 consists of 17 residues. Germline V gene sequence: CDR1 SGHTA, CDR2 FQGNSA. Here the CDR3 reads CASSLADHRGRVTEAFF. CDR3 nucleotides: TGTGCCAGCAGCTTAGCGGACCACAGGGGGCGGGTGACTGAAGCTTTCTTT.

DNA of the CDR3: TGTGCCAGCAGCGCGGGACAGGGGTTACGAGATGGCTACACCTTC. Protein sequence: CASSAGQGLRDGYTF. V and J are TRBV9 and TRBJ1-2; 10 bases are shared with TRBD1. The CDR3 runs 15 residues. Losses at the gene ends were 3 bases for V and 6 bases for J; bases not matched to a gene: 8. Germline CDR1 SGDLS, CDR2 YYNGEE.

V usage is TRBV11-2 and J usage is TRBJ2-1; D perhaps matches TRBD2 (5 bases). The CDR3 length is 13 residues. V gave up 1 base and J gave up 8 bases, with 9 bases separating them. Per germline, CDR1 SGHAT and CDR2 FQNNGV. The DNA for the CDR3 is TGTGCCAGCAGCTTAGGAGGGTGGGATGAGCAGTTCTTC. As protein: CASSLGGWDEQFF.

This chain connects TRBV4-1 to TRBJ2-2; D is uncertain. Germline lookup yields CDR1 MGHRA and CDR2 YSYEKL. Deletions cut 1 base from V and 3 bases from J, with 12 bases between. This CDR3 spans 16 amino acids. CDR3 nucleotides: TGCGCCAGCAGCCAAGTCCGCCTAGTTCACACCGGGGAGCTGTTTTTT. Its translation is CASSQVRLVHTGELFF.

V gene TRBV5-1 combines with J gene TRBJ2-1; 7 nucleotides line up with TRBD1. The germline V gene encodes CDR1 SGHRS and CDR2 YFSETQ. V trimming: 3 bases; J trimming: 1 base; junction bases outside the gene matches: 13. This CDR3 region has 18 residues. The CDR3 reads CASSSLGTDRLSYNEQFF. The CDR3 region has the DNA TGCGCCAGCAGCTCCTTAGGGACAGATCGACTATCCTACAATGAGCAGTTCTTC.

This sequence joins TRBV11-2 and TRBJ2-5; no firm D call. The germline V gene encodes CDR1 SGHAT and CDR2 FQNNGV. This CDR3 is built from 16 residues. Trimming shortened V by 4 bases and J by 0 bases, and 15 bases separated the two germline ends. The CDR3 coding sequence is TGTGCCAGCAGCTCCGTTGGATCTGCGAACCAAGAGACCCAGTACTTC. It codes for CASSSVGSANQETQYF. The whole variable domain, filled in from reference TRBV11-2 and TRBJ2-5, reads EAGVAQSPRYKIIEKRQSVAFWCNPISGHATLYWYQQILGQGPKLLIQFQNNGVVDDSQLPKDRFSAERLKGVDSTLKIQPAKLEDSAVYLCASSSVGSANQETQYFGPGTRLLVL.

The chain joins TRBV18 to TRBJ1-1; 7 bases are a match to TRBD1. V lost 5 bases to trimming and J lost 0 bases; unmatched junction nucleotides: 3. The CDR3 totals 14 residues. Germline lookup yields CDR1 KGHSH and CDR2 LQKENI. This CDR3 is CASSAGQLNTEAFF. DNA of the CDR3: TGTGCCAGCTCAGCGGGACAGCTGAACACTGAAGCTTTCTTT.

The V and J genes are TRBV7-3 and TRBJ1-3; TRBD1 might be the D (6 bases). CDR1 and CDR2 (germline): SGHTA, FQGTGA. Trimming shortened V by 5 bases and J by 3 bases, and 17 bases separated the two germline ends. This CDR3 has 16 residues. The CDR3 spells CASSPMGGARGNTIYF. Here the CDR3 DNA reads TGTGCCAGCAGCCCCATGGGGGGGGCGCGTGGAAACACCATATATTTT.

This clone was seen a handful of times. J is TRBJ2-1 and V is TRBV5-1, with TRBD2 identical over 9 bases. The CDR3 contains 13 residues. The germline CDR1 and CDR2 sequences are SGHRS and YFSETQ. The V gene end was trimmed by 4 bases and the J gene end by 10 bases; junction bases not matched to a gene: 6. Here the CDR3 DNA reads TGCGCCAGCAGCATCGGGACTAGCAACGAGCAGTTCTTC. Protein: CASSIGTSNEQFF.

The chain combines TRBV9 with TRBJ1-2; weak D call: TRBD1 (6 bases). Looked up from germline, CDR1 is SGDLS and CDR2 is YYNGEE. This CDR3 contains 13 residues. Trimming took 4 bases from V and 5 from J, leaving 12 bases between them. The DNA of the CDR3 is TGTGCCAGCAGCAAGGGGGAAGGTTATGGCTACACCTTC. Translation gives CASSKGEGYGYTF.

A few counts support this clone. CDR3 sequence reads: CASSPRRGFSYEQYF. CDR3 DNA sequence: TGCGCCAGCAGCCCCCGTAGGGGCTTTTCCTACGAGCAGTACTTC. The chain couples TRBV5-1 to TRBJ2-7; D perhaps matches TRBD1 (5 bases). The CDR3 is 15 residues long. Trimming removed 4 bases from V and 1 base from J, with 15 bases in between. The germline V gene has CDR1 SGHRS and CDR2 YFSETQ.

The rearrangement uses TRBV7-9 and TRBJ2-1; D is perhaps TRBD1 (6 bases). V lost 6 bases, J lost 1 base, and 13 bases lay in between. The CDR3 loop spans 15 amino acids. Germline CDR1 SEHNR, CDR2 FQNEAQ (reference sequence). Written as DNA, the CDR3 is TGTGCCAGCAGACCTAACAGGGTTTCCTACAATGAGCAGTTCTTC. This gives the protein CASRPNRVSYNEQFF.

The V and J genes are TRBV6-1 and TRBJ2-1, with D maybe TRBD1 (5 bases). Germline lookup yields CDR1 MNHNS and CDR2 SASEGT. The CDR3 contains 11 residues. Trimming cost V 11 bases and J 5 bases, with 10 bases left between them. The CDR3 is CAAHRNNEQFF. CDR3 DNA sequence: TGTGCCGCCCACAGGAACAATGAGCAGTTCTTC.

V and J are TRBV7-9 and TRBJ1-2, with 8 bases matching TRBD1. Per the germline V gene, CDR1 is SEHNR and CDR2 is FQNEAQ (reference sequence). Trimming removed 1 base from V and 5 bases from J; junction bases left unmatched: 9. There are 16 residues in the CDR3. For the CDR3, the DNA is TGTGCCAGCAGCTTAGACACAGGGGGTCGTGGTTATGGCTACACCTTC. This sequence encodes CASSLDTGGRGYGYTF.

The rearrangement links TRBV6-6 to TRBJ1-2, with D perhaps TRBD1 (6 bases). V was trimmed by 2 bases and J by 5 bases, leaving 15 bases between them. The CDR3 contains 15 residues. The germline gives CDR1 MNHNY, CDR2 SVGAGI (reference sequence). CDR3 sequence reads: CASSYQGKLGYGYTF. The CDR3, as DNA: TGTGCCAGCAGTTACCAGGGGAAATTAGGTTATGGCTACACCTTC.

The genes are TRBV27 and TRBJ1-4; perhaps TRBD1 as D (5 bases). This CDR3 region has 15 residues. Per germline, CDR1 MNHEY and CDR2 SMNVEV (reference sequence). V was trimmed by 5 bases and J by 14 bases, leaving 24 bases between them. The CDR3 here is CASSAPGRKGGTLFF. CDR3 nucleotides: TGTGCCAGCAGTGCACCGGGACGGAAGGGCGGGACGCTGTTTTTT.

The chain couples TRBV5-4 to TRBJ1-1; D is undetermined. The germline V gene encodes CDR1 SGHNT and CDR2 YYREEE (reference sequence). The CDR3 is 14 residues long. V lost 1 base to trimming and J lost 10 bases, with 17 bases between them. CDR3 DNA: TGTGCCAGCAGCTTGCCGGGATCACCATCCGGAGCTTTCTTT. Translation: CASSLPGSPSGAFF.

The chain is built from TRBV2 and TRBJ2-6; D is unresolved. Looked up from germline, CDR1 is SNHLY and CDR2 is FYNNEI. The CDR3 is 17 amino acids. V lost 5 bases and J 0 bases, leaving 14 bases between the germline ends. The CDR3 reads CASSLIATVSGANVLTF. CDR3 in DNA: TGTGCCAGCAGTCTAATAGCCACCGTCTCTGGGGCCAACGTCCTGACTTTC.

This clone has only one observation. This sequence joins TRBV19 and TRBJ1-4; maybe TRBD1 (6 bases). Deletions cut 5 bases from V and 0 bases from J, with 10 bases between. The CDR3 consists of 15 residues. The germline V gene encodes CDR1 LNHDA and CDR2 SQIVND (reference sequence). CDR3 amino acids: CASSLNRATNEKLFF. DNA for the CDR3: TGTGCCAGTAGTCTCAACAGGGCAACTAATGAAAAACTGTTTTTT. The whole variable domain, remainder taken from reference TRBV19 and TRBJ1-4, is DGGITQSPKYLFRKEGQNVTLSCEQNLNHDAMYWYRQDPGQGLRLIYYSQIVNDFQKGDIAEGYSVSREKKESFPLTVTSAQKNPTAFYLCASSLNRATNEKLFFGSGTQLSVL.

The sample holds a few counts of this clone. CDR3 sequence (DNA): TGCGCCAGCAGCTTCGGGACACAGGAAGAGACCCAGTACTTC. This gives the protein CASSFGTQEETQYF. The rearrangement uses TRBV5-1 and TRBJ2-5; a weak D match, TRBD1 (6 bases). The CDR3 totals 14 residues. V shed 2 bases and J shed 3 bases, with 11 bases lying between them. Germline V gene sequence: CDR1 SGHRS, CDR2 YFSETQ.

The chain employs TRBV2 and TRBJ1-2; possibly TRBD1 for D (5 bases). The CDR3 contains 16 residues. The germline V and J ends were trimmed by 4 bases and 8 bases, with 23 bases remaining between them. Germline loops: CDR1 SNHLY, CDR2 FYNNEI. Here the CDR3 DNA reads TGTGCCAGCAGTGGGTGGGGCCAGGAAAAGGCACGCGGCTACACCTTC. Amino acids: CASSGWGQEKARGYTF.

V is TRBV11-3 and J is TRBJ2-3; D is perhaps TRBD2 (6 bases). The V gene's germline CDR1 is SGHNT and CDR2 YENEEA. V was trimmed by 5 bases and J by 6 bases, leaving 12 bases between them. CDR3 length: 13 amino acids. CDR3 nucleotide sequence: TGTGCCAGCAGCCCAGGTCGGGGGGATACGCAGTATTTT. It encodes CASSPGRGDTQYF.

V is TRBV6-6 and J is TRBJ2-3; unclear D gene. CDR3 length: 12 amino acids. V shed 6 bases and J shed 4 bases, with 8 bases lying between them. Looked up from germline, CDR1 is MNHNY and CDR2 is SVGAGI (reference sequence). The CDR3 nucleotides read TGTGCCAGCAGCCCCAGCCCAGATACGCAGTATTTT. Translating it yields CASSPSPDTQYF.

Points on this clone: The sample has other DNA sequences that encode this CDR3 too. The chain employs TRBV7-9 and TRBJ1-3; no reliable D call. Deletions cut 3 bases from V and 1 base from J, with 4 bases between. There are 13 residues in the CDR3. In germline, CDR1 is SEHNR, CDR2 FQNEAQ (reference sequence). This CDR3 reads CASSLGSGNTIYF. CDR3 DNA sequence: TGTGCCAGCAGCTTGGGTTCTGGAAACACCATATATTTT.

The CDR3 here is CASSYSHNEKLFF. In DNA, the CDR3 is TGTGCCAGCAGTTACAGCCATAATGAAAAACTGTTTTTT. This chain links TRBV6-5 with TRBJ1-4; D is unresolved. This CDR3 has 13 residues. Germline assignment: CDR1 MNHEY and CDR2 SVGAGI. V was pared by 2 bases and J by 4 bases, with 5 bases between.

This chain connects TRBV5-1 to TRBJ2-1, with D possibly called TRBD1 or TRBD2 (5 bases each). Trimming pared 7 bases from V and 5 bases from J, leaving 16 bases between. This CDR3 comprises 14 residues. CDR1 is SGHRS, CDR2 YFSETQ, per germline. The CDR3 reads CASRSGPGNNEQFF. The CDR3 DNA is TGCGCCAGCCGTTCGGGGCCAGGGAACAATGAGCAGTTCTTC.

The chain links TRBV14 to TRBJ2-2; a possible D gene is TRBD2 (6 bases). The CDR3 runs to 16 residues. CDR1 is SGHDN and CDR2 is FVKESK in the germline V gene. The V gene lost 4 bases and the J gene lost 0 bases, with 12 bases spanning the gap. CDR3 sequence: CASSLPGLTNTGELFF. The CDR3 coding sequence is TGTGCCAGCAGCCTGCCGGGACTGACGAACACCGGGGAGCTGTTTTTT.